Listed below are T cell receptor beta chains from one sample, sequenced in a study of cytomegalovirus exposure and HLA in healthy donors. Assay: immunoSEQ multiplex PCR; the TCRdb copy retains only in-frame clones and omits some. The top ten hold under 3% of the sample, which has 150,000 to 200,000 clones, roughly 77% seen once. Sequencing input: PBMCs. These receptors were collected from a woman in her twenties or thirties in good health and CMV-seropositive. The conserved cysteine and the conserved F or W are not part of the CDR3 here. The order of the fields is J gene, V gene, CDR3 length, CDR3 protein.

j_gene: TRBJ1-3; v_gene: TRBV10-3; len: 14; CDR3aa: AIRTQQGYAGNTIY
j_gene: TRBJ2-1; v_gene: TRBV5-6; len: 12; CDR3aa: ASSAGPAVDEQF
j_gene: TRBJ2-7; v_gene: TRBV28; len: 13; CDR3aa: ASSLTGLASYEQY
j_gene: TRBJ2-1; v_gene: TRBV14; len: 15; CDR3aa: ASSRTRTPGFYNEQF
j_gene: TRBJ1-2; v_gene: TRBV28; len: 12; CDR3aa: ASSPGQGKDGYT
j_gene: TRBJ2-3; v_gene: TRBV7-8; len: 11; CDR3aa: ASSLGGADTQY
j_gene: TRBJ1-5; v_gene: TRBV9; len: 10; CDR3aa: ASSTTGGPQH
j_gene: TRBJ2-7; v_gene: TRBV5-1; len: 12; CDR3aa: ASSNTGLGDEQY
j_gene: TRBJ1-2; v_gene: TRBV28; len: 16; CDR3aa: ASSWGVQGAIGNYGYT
j_gene: TRBJ2-3; v_gene: TRBV5-1; len: 13; CDR3aa: ASSLGHPITDTQY
j_gene: TRBJ2-2; v_gene: TRBV4-1; len: 14; CDR3aa: ASSRTGATNTGELF
j_gene: TRBJ1-5; v_gene: TRBV19; len: 14; CDR3aa: ASSTLSGGSNQPQH
j_gene: TRBJ2-2; v_gene: TRBV21-1; len: 18; CDR3aa: ASSKTRDRGRSNPTGELF
j_gene: TRBJ1-1; v_gene: TRBV5-5; len: 13; CDR3aa: ASSFSWGLNTEAF
j_gene: TRBJ1-1; v_gene: TRBV29-1; len: 10; CDR3aa: SARTGNTEAF
j_gene: TRBJ2-1; v_gene: TRBV11-2; len: 11; CDR3aa: ASRAGGVDEQF
j_gene: TRBJ1-1; v_gene: TRBV7-2; len: 10; CDR3aa: ASSQDRFEAF
j_gene: TRBJ1-1; v_gene: TRBV7-2; len: 12; CDR3aa: ASEDRAGYTEAF
j_gene: TRBJ2-7; v_gene: TRBV4-3; len: 13; CDR3aa: ASSQGLASSYEQY
j_gene: TRBJ1-6; v_gene: TRBV28; len: 12; CDR3aa: ASSDGVNNSPLH
j_gene: TRBJ2-1; v_gene: TRBV28; len: 14; CDR3aa: ASSPPGVLAYNEQF
j_gene: NA; v_gene: TRBV7-8; len: 12; CDR3aa: ASSFRDRGREQY
j_gene: TRBJ2-3; v_gene: TRBV11-2; len: 16; CDR3aa: ASSHGRGGKALTDTQY
j_gene: TRBJ1-5; v_gene: TRBV4-1; len: 11; CDR3aa: ASSQETGQPQH
j_gene: TRBJ2-1; v_gene: TRBV7-2; len: 10; CDR3aa: ASSKTDSTLI
j_gene: TRBJ2-6; v_gene: TRBV28; len: 13; CDR3aa: ASTTGLTGANGLT
j_gene: TRBJ2-7; v_gene: TRBV9; len: 12; CDR3aa: ASSPPTPDHEQY
j_gene: TRBJ1-1; v_gene: TRBV9; len: 12; CDR3aa: ASSVQGAGTEAF